The rows below give T cell receptor beta chains drawn from one sample of a study of tumor-infiltrating lymphocytes in primary liver carcinoma. One entry per CDR3 protein results from TCRdb running MiXCR on the multiplex PCR reads. The sample has some 32,000 distinct CDR3 sequences, around 78% seen once. Sequences were obtained from liver tumor tissue from sampling region 5. These receptors originate from a man aged 35 to 55 with primary liver carcinoma and hepatitis B virus infection. Each CDR3 is given with its conserved first and last residue. Fields, in order: J gene, CDR3 length, V gene, clone size, D gene, CDR3 protein, CDR3 DNA. The D gene is left open where the match is weak. Only part of the rows carry a size: once, few, many, or a class if the clone is expanded.

j_call: TRBJ2-2
cdr3_length: 14
v_call: TRBV5-5
clone_size: few
d_call: .
cdr3_aa: CASSLEADAGELFF
cdr3_nt: TGTGCTAGCAGCTTGGAGGCGGATGCCGGGGAGCTGTTTTTT

j_call: TRBJ2-3
cdr3_length: 13
v_call: TRBV5-4
clone_size: .
d_call: .
cdr3_aa: CVSSLESFGTQYF
cdr3_nt: TGTGTCAGCAGCTTGGAAAGTTTCGGTACGCAGTATTTT

j_call: TRBJ1-2
cdr3_length: 11
v_call: TRBV29-1
clone_size: .
d_call: .
cdr3_aa: CNVVVGDGYTF
cdr3_nt: TGCAACGTTGTCGTCGGGGATGGCTACACCTTC

j_call: TRBJ1-6
cdr3_length: 14
v_call: TRBV5-4
clone_size: once
d_call: .
cdr3_aa: CASSLDRQNSSLHF
cdr3_nt: TGTGCCAGCAGTTTGGACCGACAGAATTCATCCCTCCACTTT

j_call: TRBJ2-3
cdr3_length: 16
v_call: TRBV4-2
clone_size: .
d_call: .
cdr3_aa: CASSQSPGGWGDMQYF
cdr3_nt: TGTGCCAGCAGCCAGAGCCCTGGGGGGTGGGGAGATATGCAGTATTTT

j_call: TRBJ2-1
cdr3_length: 16
v_call: TRBV11-2
clone_size: .
d_call: .
cdr3_aa: CARSLELLEGMNRQFF
cdr3_nt: TGTGCCAGGAGCTTAGAGCTCCTAGAGGGAATGAATAGGCAGTTCTTC

j_call: TRBJ2-7
cdr3_length: 17
v_call: TRBV6-5
clone_size: .
d_call: TRBD2
cdr3_aa: CASSLGPAGGSSYEQYF
cdr3_nt: TGTGCCAGTAGCCTTGGACCAGCGGGAGGTAGCTCCTACGAGCAGTACTTC

j_call: TRBJ2-5
cdr3_length: 16
v_call: TRBV11-2
clone_size: .
d_call: .
cdr3_aa: CGSSQTPGWGKEAQYF
cdr3_nt: TGTGGTAGCAGCCAAACTCCTGGCTGGGGGAAAGAGGCCCAGTACTTC

j_call: TRBJ2-5
cdr3_length: 12
v_call: TRBV29-1
clone_size: .
d_call: .
cdr3_aa: CSVDENQETKHF
cdr3_nt: TGCAGCGTTGACGAAAACCAAGAGACCAAGCACTTC

j_call: TRBJ1-1
cdr3_length: 13
v_call: TRBV11-1
clone_size: .
d_call: .
cdr3_aa: CASRRQVNTGAFF
cdr3_nt: TGTGCCAGCAGGCGCCAGGTGAACACTGGGGCTTTCTTT

j_call: TRBJ2-7
cdr3_length: 14
v_call: TRBV4-1
clone_size: .
d_call: .
cdr3_aa: CSSSRRTDPYEQYF
cdr3_nt: TGCTCCAGCAGCCGACGGACAGACCCGTACGAGCAGTACTTC

j_call: TRBJ2-3
cdr3_length: 16
v_call: TRBV6-6
clone_size: .
d_call: TRBD2
cdr3_aa: CASSSSGRDIGDTQYF
cdr3_nt: TGTGCCAGCAGTTCTAGCGGGAGGGATATAGGAGATACGCAGTATTTT

j_call: TRBJ2-7
cdr3_length: 14
v_call: TRBV11-2
clone_size: .
d_call: .
cdr3_aa: CASSLVIGDYEQYF
cdr3_nt: TGTGCCAGTAGCTTAGTCATAGGCGACTACGAGCAGTATTTC

j_call: TRBJ2-7
cdr3_length: 15
v_call: TRBV14
clone_size: .
d_call: TRBD1
cdr3_aa: CASIQGQARSYEQYF
cdr3_nt: TGTGCCAGCATCCAAGGACAGGCGAGGAGCTACGAACAGTACTTC

j_call: TRBJ2-1
cdr3_length: 16
v_call: TRBV10-1
clone_size: .
d_call: .
cdr3_aa: CASSESRPGRNNKQFF
cdr3_nt: TGCGCAAGCAGTGAGTCGAGACCCGGGAGAAACAATAAGCAGTTCTTC

j_call: TRBJ2-5
cdr3_length: 16
v_call: TRBV11-2
clone_size: .
d_call: TRBD2
cdr3_aa: CDSSQTPGGGNETQYF
cdr3_nt: TGTGACAGTAGTCAAACTCCTGGCGGGGGGAACGAAACCCAGTACTTC

j_call: TRBJ1-1
cdr3_length: 16
v_call: TRBV19
clone_size: .
d_call: TRBD1
cdr3_aa: CASSILRQGMNIEAFF
cdr3_nt: TGTGCCAGTAGTATCCTGAGACAGGGGATGAACATTGAAGCTTTCTTT

j_call: TRBJ2-3
cdr3_length: 14
v_call: TRBV20-1
clone_size: many
d_call: .
cdr3_aa: CSASGPGLMDTQYF
cdr3_nt: TGCAGTGCTAGTGGTCCCGGACTAATGGATACGCAGTATTTT

j_call: TRBJ2-1
cdr3_length: 16
v_call: TRBV20-1
clone_size: .
d_call: .
cdr3_aa: CSASLSTWSVADEQFF
cdr3_nt: TGCAGTGCTAGCCTCTCTACGTGGTCCGTGGCGGATGAGCAGTTCTTC

j_call: TRBJ2-5
cdr3_length: 14
v_call: TRBV11-3
clone_size: .
d_call: TRBD1
cdr3_aa: CASNGQVEVDTLYF
cdr3_nt: TGTGCCAGCAATGGACAGGTGGAGGTGGATACCCTGTACTTC

j_call: TRBJ1-5
cdr3_length: 15
v_call: TRBV10-3
clone_size: once
d_call: .
cdr3_aa: CATRDHLTSNQPQHF
cdr3_nt: TGTGCAACCAGGGACCATTTAACCAGCAATCAGCCCCAGCATTTT

j_call: TRBJ2-7
cdr3_length: 13
v_call: TRBV4-1
clone_size: .
d_call: .
cdr3_aa: CAGSHSIRLEQYF
cdr3_nt: TGCGCGGGCAGCCATTCTATTAGGTTGGAGCAGTACTTC